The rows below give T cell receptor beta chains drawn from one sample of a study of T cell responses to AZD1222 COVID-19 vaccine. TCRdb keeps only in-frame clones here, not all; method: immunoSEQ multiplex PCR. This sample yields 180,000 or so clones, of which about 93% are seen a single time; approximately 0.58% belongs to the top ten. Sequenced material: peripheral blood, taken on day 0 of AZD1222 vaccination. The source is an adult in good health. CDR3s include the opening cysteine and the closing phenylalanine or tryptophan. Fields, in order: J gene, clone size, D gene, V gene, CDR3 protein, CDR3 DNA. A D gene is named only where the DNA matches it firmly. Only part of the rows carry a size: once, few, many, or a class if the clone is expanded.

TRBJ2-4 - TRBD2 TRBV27 CASRREGGLAKNIQYF TGTGCCAGCAGGCGGGAGGGGGGCTTAGCCAAAAACATTCAGTACTTC
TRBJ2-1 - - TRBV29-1 CSVEDPGEQFF TGCAGCGTTGAAGATCCGGGGGAGCAGTTCTTC
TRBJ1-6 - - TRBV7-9 CASSLKSTHSPLHF TGTGCCAGCAGCTTAAAGAGTACTCATTCACCCCTCCACTTT
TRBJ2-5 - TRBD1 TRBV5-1 CASSYRDRDQETQYF TGCGCCAGCAGCTACCGGGACAGGGACCAAGAGACCCAGTACTTC
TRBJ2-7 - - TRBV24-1 CATSDSAGLPYEQYF TGTGCCACCAGTGATTCCGCAGGCTTGCCCTACGAGCAGTACTTC
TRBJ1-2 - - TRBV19 CASTEWGPYGYTF TGTGCCAGTACGGAATGGGGGCCCTATGGCTACACCTTC
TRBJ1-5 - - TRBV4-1 CASSHKTVEPQHF TGCGCCAGCAGCCACAAGACCGTAGAGCCCCAGCATTTT
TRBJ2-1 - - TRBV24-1 CATSDWGSYNEQFF TGTGCCACCAGTGATTGGGGCTCCTACAATGAGCAGTTCTTC
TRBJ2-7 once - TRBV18 CASSPDNSYEQYF TGTGCCAGCTCACCAGACAACTCCTACGAGCAGTACTTC
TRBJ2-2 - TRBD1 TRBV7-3 CASSRQGGSGELFF TGTGCCAGCAGCCGACAGGGTGGGTCCGGGGAGCTGTTTTTT
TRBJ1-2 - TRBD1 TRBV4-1 CASSPAPTGGGMNYGYTF TGCGCCAGCAGCCCAGCCCCGACAGGGGGCGGAATGAACTATGGCTACACCTTC
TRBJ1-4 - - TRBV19 CASCGRLHEKLFF TGTGCCAGCTGTGGGCGGTTACATGAAAAACTGTTTTTT
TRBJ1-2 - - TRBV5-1 CASSRGTGYGYTF TGCGCCAGCAGCCGCGGGACCGGCTATGGCTACACCTTC
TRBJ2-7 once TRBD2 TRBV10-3 CAISRASGSGEQYF TGTGCCATCAGTCGGGCTAGCGGGAGTGGGGAGCAGTACTTC
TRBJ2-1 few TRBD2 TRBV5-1 CASSLELAGDRQFF TGCGCCAGCAGCTTGGAACTAGCGGGAGACCGGCAGTTCTTC
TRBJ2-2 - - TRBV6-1 CASSEFPSTGELFF TGTGCCAGCAGTGAATTCCCGAGCACCGGGGAGCTGTTTTTT
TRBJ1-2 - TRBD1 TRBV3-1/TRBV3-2 CASSPRTGGYGYTF TGTGCCAGCAGCCCCCGGACAGGGGGCTATGGCTACACCTTC
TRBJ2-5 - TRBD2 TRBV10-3 CAISGAGEAWETQYF TGTGCCATCAGTGGAGCGGGAGAGGCTTGGGAGACCCAGTACTTC
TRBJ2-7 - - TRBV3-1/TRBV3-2 CASSGDYVVQYF TGTGCCAGCAGTGGAGACTACGTAGTGCAGTACTTC
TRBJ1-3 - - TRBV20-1 CSASKIAPSGNTIYF TGCAGTGCTAGTAAAATCGCCCCCTCTGGAAACACCATATATTTT
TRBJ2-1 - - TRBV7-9 CASSFRGLYNEQFF TGTGCCAGCAGCTTCCGGGGGCTGTACAATGAGCAGTTCTTC
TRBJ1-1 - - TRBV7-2 CASSLSRGARAEAFF TGTGCCAGCAGCTTAAGTAGGGGGGCGCGGGCTGAAGCTTTCTTT
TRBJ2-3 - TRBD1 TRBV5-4 CASREQGAPDTQYF TGTGCCAGCAGGGAGCAGGGGGCCCCAGATACGCAGTATTTT
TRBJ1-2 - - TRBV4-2 CASSQVNADSYGYTF TGTGCCAGCAGCCAAGTCAACGCCGATTCCTATGGCTACACCTTC
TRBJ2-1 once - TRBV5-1 CASSLEINEQFF TGCGCCAGCAGCTTGGAGATCAATGAGCAGTTCTTC
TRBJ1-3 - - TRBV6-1 CASSEALLSGSSGNTIYF TGTGCCAGCAGTGAAGCCCTATTGTCCGGGAGCTCTGGAAACACCATATATTTT
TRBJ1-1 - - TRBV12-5 CASGLGGPNTEAFF TGTGCTAGTGGTTTGGGGGGGCCGAACACTGAAGCTTTCTTT
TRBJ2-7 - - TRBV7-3 CASSPGSVGSEQYF TGTGCCAGCAGCCCTGGGTCCGTCGGGAGCGAGCAGTACTTC
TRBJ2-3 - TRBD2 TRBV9 CASSVEGAGGSDTQYF TGTGCCAGCAGCGTAGAAGGAGCGGGAGGCTCAGATACGCAGTATTTT
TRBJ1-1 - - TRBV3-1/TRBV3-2 CASSQGHQNTEAFF TGTGCCAGCAGCCAGGGACACCAGAACACTGAAGCTTTCTTT
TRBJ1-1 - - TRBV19 CASRHRDRPGAFF TGTGCCAGTAGGCACAGGGATCGGCCTGGAGCTTTCTTT
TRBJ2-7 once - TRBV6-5 CASSPTMGGQYF TGTGCCAGCAGCCCCACCATGGGCGGGCAGTACTTC
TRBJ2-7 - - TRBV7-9 CASSSTVGAREQYF TGTGCCAGCAGCTCCACGGTGGGGGCGAGGGAGCAGTACTTC
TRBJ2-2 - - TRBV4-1 CASSQAARDRGLSGELFF TGCGCCAGCAGCCAAGCGGCCCGGGACCGCGGCCTCTCCGGGGAGCTGTTTTTT
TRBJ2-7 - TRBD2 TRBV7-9 CASSNWISGSDSYEQYF TGTGCCAGCAGCAACTGGATTAGCGGGTCAGACTCCTACGAGCAGTACTTC
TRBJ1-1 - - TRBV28 CASSDTGRKSEAFF TGTGCCAGCAGTGACACAGGGAGGAAGTCTGAAGCTTTCTTT
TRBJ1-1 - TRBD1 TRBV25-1 CASRVAGGTEAFF TGTGCCAGCAGAGTGGCAGGGGGGACTGAAGCTTTCTTT
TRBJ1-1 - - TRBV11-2 CASSLAVNTEAFF TGTGCCAGCAGCTTAGCGGTGAACACTGAAGCTTTCTTT
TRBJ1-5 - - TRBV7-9 CASSFSSNQPQHF TGTGCCAGCAGCTTCTCTAGCAATCAGCCCCAGCATTTT
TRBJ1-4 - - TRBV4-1 CASSQELRTGSHATNEKLFF TGCGCCAGCAGCCAAGAGCTGCGTACAGGGAGCCACGCAACTAATGAAAAACTGTTTTTT
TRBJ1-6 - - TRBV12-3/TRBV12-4 CASSLSGESPLHF TGTGCCAGCAGTTTATCTGGAGAATCACCCCTCCACTTT
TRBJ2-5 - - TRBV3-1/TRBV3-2 CASSQVGETQYF TGTGCCAGCAGCCAAGTTGGGGAGACCCAGTACTTC
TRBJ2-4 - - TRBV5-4 CASSLGGMAGSIQYF TGTGCCAGCAGCTTGGGAGGGATGGCGGGATCCATTCAGTACTTC
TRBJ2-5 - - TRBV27 CASSLAGLSETQYF TGTGCCAGCAGTTTAGCGGGACTCAGTGAGACCCAGTACTTC
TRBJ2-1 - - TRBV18 CASSPDRLHEQFF TGTGCCAGCTCACCCGACAGGCTCCATGAGCAGTTCTTC
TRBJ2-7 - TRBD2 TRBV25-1 CASSEKGLGTWEQYF TGTGCCAGCAGTGAAAAAGGACTAGGGACCTGGGAGCAGTACTTC